What follows is one T cell receptor (beta chain) and its context. No antigen is known for it. This entry belongs to a study of cytomegalovirus exposure and HLA in healthy donors. Study summary: For the roughly 400 genotyped donors, 75% to 90% fell within the Caucasian-associated ancestry cluster. Whole-study findings and limits: It was 164 TCR beta chains that were listed as cytomegalovirus-associated. CMV serostatus alone was available as immune exposure information.

Germline V lookup: CDR1 SEHNR, CDR2 FQNEAQ (reference sequence). This CDR3 has 14 residues. The V and J ends lost 5 bases and 2 bases respectively, with 10 bases between them. In the PCR, 60 Vbeta and 13 Jbeta primers were used. Method: immunoSEQ multiplex PCR; TCRdb's copy keeps in-frame clones and lacks some. The sample lists approximately 150,000 clones; 65% to 70% were seen once. The origin of this receptor is a woman between 18 and 29 years old in good health and CMV-seropositive. Specimen: PBMCs. This chain joins TRBV7-9 and TRBJ2-1; the D is unclear. CDR3 protein: CASSLVNTYNEQFF. Written as DNA, the CDR3 is TGTGCCAGCAGCCTAGTAAACACCTACAATGAGCAGTTCTTC.